This is a list of T cell receptor beta chains from one sample in a study of blood T cells in healthy people across ages. TCRdb reprocessed the 5' RACE reads via MiXCR and lists one record per CDR3 protein. The sample holds 600,000 to 850,000 distinct CDR3 sequences, around 40% seen once. The source material was blood. The source of these receptors is an older woman in good health. Both conserved end residues are part of each CDR3. The D gene is left open where the match is weak. The size of a clone is reported for some rows only, either as once, few or many, or as a class for expanded clones.

j_gene | abundance | d_gene | v_gene | len | CDR3nt | CDR3aa
TRBJ2-2 | - | TRBD1 | TRBV20-1 | 15 | TGCAGTGCTAGTGACGGACAGGGTTACGACGGGGAGCTGTTTTTT | CSASDGQGYDGELFF
TRBJ2-7 | - | TRBD2 | TRBV20-1 | 15 | TGCAGTGCTAGAGATCATCTAGCGGGAGTTATCGAGCAGTACTTC | CSARDHLAGVIEQYF
TRBJ2-1 | - | - | TRBV15 | 18 | TGTGCCACCAGCAGAGATCTAGGAACCCTCGTCTCCTACAATGAGCGGTTCTTC | CATSRDLGTLVSYNERFF
TRBJ2-7 | - | TRBD2 | TRBV7-9 | 17 | TGTGCCAGCAGCTTAGGATCCCCTAGCGGGAGGGCCGTCGAGCAGTACTTC | CASSLGSPSGRAVEQYF
TRBJ2-5 | - | - | TRBV6-2/TRBV6-3 | 13 | TGTGCCAGCAGCCCGAGAATTATCGAGACCCAGTACTTC | CASSPRIIETQYF
TRBJ2-5 | - | - | TRBV7-2 | 16 | TGTGCCAGCAGCTCTAGCTTGCAGCGAATACAAGAGACCCAGTACTTC | CASSSSLQRIQETQYF
TRBJ1-2 | - | TRBD1 | TRBV29-1 | 13 | TGCAGCGTCGATTGGACAGGGCGCTATGGCTACACCTTC | CSVDWTGRYGYTF
TRBJ2-7 | - | TRBD2 | TRBV7-2 | 14 | TGTGCCAGCAAACTCGCCCGGGGGGCCTACGAGCAGTACTTC | CASKLARGAYEQYF
TRBJ2-5 | - | TRBD2 | TRBV9 | 15 | TGTGCCAGCAGCGAACTAGCGGGGAGTCAAGAGACCCAGTACTTC | CASSELAGSQETQYF
TRBJ2-3 | many | TRBD2 | TRBV2 | 15 | TGCGCCAGCAGCGAACTAGCGGGAGGCACAGATACGCAGTATTTT | CASSELAGGTDTQYF
TRBJ2-5 | - | TRBD2 | TRBV7-2 | 15 | TGTGCCAGCAGCGAACGAGCGGGAGGGAAAAGTCAGCAGTACTTC | CASSERAGGKSQQYF
TRBJ2-1 | few | TRBD2 | TRBV3-1 | 16 | TGTGCCAGCAGCCAAGTATGGGGGAGGGCCGACGCTGAGCAGTTCTTC | CASSQVWGRADAEQFF
TRBJ1-4 | - | - | TRBV5-1 | 15 | TGCGCCAGCAGCCCGACCGGGACTGGGGGCGAAAAACTGTTTTTT | CASSPTGTGGEKLFF
TRBJ1-1 | - | - | TRBV9 | 14 | TGTGCCAGCAGCGAAGGACCGTCGAACACTGAAGCTTTCTTT | CASSEGPSNTEAFF
TRBJ2-3 | - | TRBD2 | TRBV7-3 | 15 | TGTGCCAGCAGCATTCTAGCGGGGGCATCAGATACGCAGTATTTT | CASSILAGASDTQYF
TRBJ2-1 | - | - | TRBV2 | 14 | TGTGCCAGCAGTGCTGAGGGGCGCGGCCATGAGCAGTTCTTC | CASSAEGRGHEQFF
TRBJ2-3 | few | - | TRBV27 | 17 | TGTGCCAGCAGTCCATGGCGAGAGGGAGGAAGCACAGATACGCAGTATTTT | CASSPWREGGSTDTQYF
TRBJ2-7 | many | TRBD1 | TRBV6-5 | 15 | TGTGCCAGCAGTTACCCCGGGACAGGAACCTACGAGCAGTACTTC | CASSYPGTGTYEQYF
TRBJ2-1 | - | - | TRBV24-1 | 13 | TGTGCCGCCAGTGATGGCCCGCGCAATGAGCAGTTCTTC | CAASDGPRNEQFF
TRBJ1-1 | few | - | TRBV12-3/TRBV12-4 | 11 | TGTGCCAGCGGGTGGGGCACTGAAGCTTTCTTT | CASGWGTEAFF
TRBJ1-2 | many | TRBD1 | TRBV7-3 | 13 | TGTGCCAGCAGCTCGGACAGGGGTTATGGCTACACCTTC | CASSSDRGYGYTF
TRBJ2-2 | - | TRBD2 | TRBV7-2 | 16 | TGTGCCAGCAGCTTAGTTCGACTAGCGACCACCGGGGAGCTGTTTTTT | CASSLVRLATTGELFF
TRBJ2-7 | many | TRBD2 | TRBV25-1 | 15 | TGTGCCAGCAGCCTACTAGCGGGAGGGCCAGGGGAGCAGTACTTC | CASSLLAGGPGEQYF
TRBJ2-5 | few | TRBD1 | TRBV7-7 | 15 | TGTGCTAGCAGCTTACCGACAGGGGCAAGAGAGACCCAGTACTTC | CASSLPTGARETQYF
TRBJ2-3 | few | - | TRBV12-3/TRBV12-4 | 12 | TGTGCCAGCAAGTTGGAAACAGATACGCAGTATTTT | CASKLETDTQYF
TRBJ1-2 | - | TRBD1 | TRBV5-1 | 17 | TGCGCCAGCAGCTCCGGACAGGGCCCCGTCCTTAACTATGGCTACACCTTC | CASSSGQGPVLNYGYTF
TRBJ1-2 | few | - | TRBV7-6 | 15 | TGTGCCAGCAGCTTAGTTGACAGGCCTAACTATGGCTACACCTTC | CASSLVDRPNYGYTF
TRBJ2-2 | - | - | TRBV5-1 | 16 | TGCGCCAGCAGCTTGGACGGGGTTTCGAACACCGGGGAGCTGTTTTTT | CASSLDGVSNTGELFF
TRBJ2-3 | many | TRBD1 | TRBV6-6 | 13 | TGTGCTGCTAGGGACAGCCCCACAGATACGCAGTATTTT | CAARDSPTDTQYF
TRBJ2-7 | - | - | TRBV6-6 | 16 | TGTGCCAGCAGCAGGGGAATAATAAGCATCGCGGGCGAGCAGTACTTC | CASSRGIISIAGEQYF
TRBJ1-2 | - | TRBD1 | TRBV4-3 | 16 | TGCGCCAGCAGCCAAGTTCACGGGACAGCGCTCGGTGGCTACACCTTC | CASSQVHGTALGGYTF
TRBJ2-1 | - | TRBD2 | TRBV5-1 | 15 | TGCGCCAGCAGACCGGCGGGAGGGGAGCACAATGAGCAGTTCTTC | CASRPAGGEHNEQFF
TRBJ2-1 | many | - | TRBV29-1 | 14 | TGCAGCGTTGTATCCGGGAGCTCCTACAATGAGCAGTTCTTC | CSVVSGSSYNEQFF
TRBJ1-2 | few | - | TRBV5-1 | 18 | TGCGCCAGCAGCTTGTACTCCCCGATCCAGGGGAAGATGGATGGCTACACCTTC | CASSLYSPIQGKMDGYTF
TRBJ1-1 | many | TRBD1 | TRBV7-2 | 15 | TGTGCCAGCAGCTTAGGCCGACAGGGAGGCACTGAAGCTTTCTTT | CASSLGRQGGTEAFF
TRBJ2-4 | - | TRBD2 | TRBV11-2 | 18 | TGTGCCAGCAGCTTCGCCCCTCGGGGGGACCTAGCCAAAAACATTCAGTACTTC | CASSFAPRGDLAKNIQYF
TRBJ2-7 | - | - | TRBV5-6 | 14 | TGTGCCAGCAGCTTGTATGCAGTCTCCTACGAGCAGTACTTC | CASSLYAVSYEQYF
TRBJ1-2 | many | TRBD1 | TRBV25-1 | 13 | TGTGCCAGCAGTGGGGGGACAGGCTATGGCTACACCTTC | CASSGGTGYGYTF
TRBJ1-5 | - | - | TRBV4-1 | 15 | TGCGCCAGCAGACTGGATATCTATAGCAATCAGCCCCAGCATTTT | CASRLDIYSNQPQHF
TRBJ2-1 | - | - | TRBV4-3 | 14 | TGCGCCAGCAGTTCTCAGGCCGGCTACAATGAGCAGTTCTTC | CASSSQAGYNEQFF
TRBJ2-1 | - | TRBD2 | TRBV11-2 | 14 | TGTGCCAGCGCCCAGGGACTAGGGGGATATGAGCAGTTCTTC | CASAQGLGGYEQFF
TRBJ2-1 | few | - | TRBV2 | 14 | TGTGCCAGCACGACGGAGGGCTCCTACAATGAGCAGTTCTTC | CASTTEGSYNEQFF
TRBJ2-5 | many | - | TRBV25-1 | 12 | TGTGCCAGCAGTGGCTCGGATGAGACCCAGTACTTC | CASSGSDETQYF
TRBJ2-5 | - | - | TRBV4-1 | 15 | TGCGCCAGCAGCCAGGAGGGGACTCGTAAAGAGACCCAGTACTTC | CASSQEGTRKETQYF
TRBJ2-1 | many | TRBD2 | TRBV20-1 | 15 | TGCAGTGCTAGAGTCGGACTAGCGGGAAACAATGAGCAGTTCTTC | CSARVGLAGNNEQFF
TRBJ2-5 | - | - | TRBV20-1 | 16 | TGCAGTGCTCTTCATACCCCCGGGGGCCACCAAGAGACCCAGTACTTC | CSALHTPGGHQETQYF
TRBJ2-7 | - | - | TRBV20-1 | 12 | TGCAGTGCTCGAATAGGGGCCTACGAGCAGTACTTC | CSARIGAYEQYF
TRBJ2-3 | - | TRBD2 | TRBV18 | 16 | TGTGCCAGCTCACGCGGGACTAGCGGGGAGACAGATACGCAGTATTTT | CASSRGTSGETDTQYF
TRBJ2-3 | - | - | TRBV9 | 14 | TGTGCCAACAGCGTAGCTTCGACGGAAAATACGCAGTATTTT | CANSVASTENTQYF
TRBJ2-7 | - | TRBD1 | TRBV20-1 | 15 | TGCAGTGCTATCCACCGGGACAGGCTCCTCGACGAGCAGTACTTC | CSAIHRDRLLDEQYF
TRBJ2-2 | - | - | TRBV20-1 | 15 | TGCAGTGCTAGGGTTCGGGTCCTCTCTACCGGGGAGCTGTTTTTT | CSARVRVLSTGELFF
TRBJ1-1 | - | - | TRBV6-2/TRBV6-3 | 14 | TGTGCCAGCAGTTACTTGGCCATGAACACTGAAGCTTTCTTT | CASSYLAMNTEAFF
TRBJ1-1 | few | - | TRBV30 | 12 | TGTGCCTGGGAACAGCATTACACTGAAGCTTTCTTT | CAWEQHYTEAFF
TRBJ2-2 | - | - | TRBV10-3 | 14 | TGTGCCATCAAGGAGGGCCGTGACACCGGGGAGCTGTTTTTT | CAIKEGRDTGELFF
TRBJ2-5 | - | - | TRBV6-1 | 16 | TGTGCCAGCAGTGCCGTGGGACAAGGGAGCCGAGAGACCCAGTACTTC | CASSAVGQGSRETQYF
TRBJ2-5 | once | - | TRBV11-2 | 12 | TGTGCCAGCAGGTACATGGTCAGGGAGCAGTACTTC | CASRYMVREQYF